The text below deals with one TCR beta chain. The data were taken from a study of blood T cell repertoires in COVID-19. In the study overall: T cells, B-cell-depleted T cells, or PBMCs supplied cDNA or gDNA.

Assay used: immunoSEQ multiplex PCR; TCRdb lists only in-frame clones, some missing. The sample has 360,000 or so clones; roughly 87% are singletons. V lost 7 bases to trimming and J lost 5 bases, with 18 bases between them. Germline V gives CDR1 GTSNPN, CDR2 SVGIG (reference sequence). This CDR3 has 13 amino acids. The study drew participants aged about 18 to 89 years from 20 to 30 US areas. Cohorts were determined from participant-reported clinical history. The material sequenced was PBMCs or T cells enriched from blood (not recorded which). This TCR was recovered from a woman aged 25 to 45 who had recovered from COVID-19. The V call is TRBV30, the J call TRBJ2-7; tentative D call: TRBD2 (6 bases). CDR3 in DNA: TGTGCCTATAACCGTGGGGGGATCGACGAGCAGTACTTC. The encoded protein is CAYNRGGIDEQYF.